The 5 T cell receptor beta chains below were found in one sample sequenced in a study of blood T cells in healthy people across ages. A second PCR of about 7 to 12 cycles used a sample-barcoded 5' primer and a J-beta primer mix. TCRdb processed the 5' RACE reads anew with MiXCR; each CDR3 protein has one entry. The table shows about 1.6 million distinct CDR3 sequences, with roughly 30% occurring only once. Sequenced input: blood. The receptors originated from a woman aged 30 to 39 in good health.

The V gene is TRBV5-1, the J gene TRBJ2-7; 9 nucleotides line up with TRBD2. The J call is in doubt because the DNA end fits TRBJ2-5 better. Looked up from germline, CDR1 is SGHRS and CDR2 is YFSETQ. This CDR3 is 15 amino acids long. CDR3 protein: CASSFSSGGPETQYF. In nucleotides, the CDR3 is TGCGCCAGCAGCTTTTCCAGCGGGGGGCCGGAGACCCAGTACTTC.

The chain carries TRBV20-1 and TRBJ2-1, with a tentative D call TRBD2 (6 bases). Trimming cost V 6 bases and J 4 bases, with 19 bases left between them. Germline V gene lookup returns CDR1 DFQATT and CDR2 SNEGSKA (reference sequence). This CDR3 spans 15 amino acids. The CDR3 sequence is CSAKNKRVFYNEQFF. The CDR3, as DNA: TGCAGTGCGAAAAACAAGCGGGTCTTTTACAATGAGCAGTTCTTC.

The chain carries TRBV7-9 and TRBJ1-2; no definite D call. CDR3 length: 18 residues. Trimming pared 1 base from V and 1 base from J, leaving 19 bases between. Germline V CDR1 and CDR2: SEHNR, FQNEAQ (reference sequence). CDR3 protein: CASSLEGLGQSRNYGYTF. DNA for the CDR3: TGTGCCAGCAGCTTAGAAGGATTAGGCCAGTCTCGTAACTATGGCTACACCTTC.

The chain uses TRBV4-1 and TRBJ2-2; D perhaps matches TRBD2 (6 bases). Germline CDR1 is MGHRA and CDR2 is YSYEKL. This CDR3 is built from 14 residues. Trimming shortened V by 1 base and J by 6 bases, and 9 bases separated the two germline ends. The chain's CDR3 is CASSQVGGAGELFF. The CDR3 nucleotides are TGCGCCAGCAGCCAAGTGGGCGGGGCCGGGGAGCTGTTTTTT.

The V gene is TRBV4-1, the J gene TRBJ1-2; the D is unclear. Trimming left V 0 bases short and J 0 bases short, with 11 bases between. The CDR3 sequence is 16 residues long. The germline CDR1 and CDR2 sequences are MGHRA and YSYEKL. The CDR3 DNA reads TGCGCCAGCAGCCAAGATAAGGCCAGTCCTAACTATGGCTACACCTTC. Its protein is CASSQDKASPNYGYTF.